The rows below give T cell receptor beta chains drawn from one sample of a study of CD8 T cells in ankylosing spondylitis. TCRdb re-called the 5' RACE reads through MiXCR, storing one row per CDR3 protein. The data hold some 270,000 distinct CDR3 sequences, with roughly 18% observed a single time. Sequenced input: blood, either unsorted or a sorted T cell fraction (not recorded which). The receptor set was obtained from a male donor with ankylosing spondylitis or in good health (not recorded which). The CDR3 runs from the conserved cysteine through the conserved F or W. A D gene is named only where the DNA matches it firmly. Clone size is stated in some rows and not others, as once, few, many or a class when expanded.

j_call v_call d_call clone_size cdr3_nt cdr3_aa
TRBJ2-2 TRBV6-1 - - TGTGCCAGCAGCCCGGACGGGAACACCGGGGAGCTGTTTTTT CASSPDGNTGELFF
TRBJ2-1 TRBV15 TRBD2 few TGTGCCACCAGCAGAGGGGAGGGGCTAACTGGTGAGCAGTTCTTC CATSRGEGLTGEQFF
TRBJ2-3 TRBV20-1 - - TGCAGTGCTAGATCCTGGACATCTAGCACAGATACGCAGTATTTT CSARSWTSSTDTQYF
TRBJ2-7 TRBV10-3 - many TGTGCCATCAGCGAACCCCTCTACGAGCAGTACTTC CAISEPLYEQYF
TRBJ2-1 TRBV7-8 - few TGTGCCAGCAGCTTAACGGGGGATCAGTTCTTC CASSLTGDQFF
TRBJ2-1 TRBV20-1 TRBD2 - TGCAGTGCTAGACGGACTAGCGGAGGAGGCCTAAATGAGCAGTTCTTC CSARRTSGGGLNEQFF
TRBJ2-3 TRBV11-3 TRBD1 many TGTGCCAGCAGCTCCGGACAGGGAGAGGATACGCAGTATTTT CASSSGQGEDTQYF
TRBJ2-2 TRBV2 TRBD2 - TGTGCCAGCGTACTAGCGGGGACCGGGGAGCTGTTTTTT CASVLAGTGELFF
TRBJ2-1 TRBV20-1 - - TGCAGTGCTAGACCCCTTTGGGCGGGGAGCTCCTACAATGAGCAGTTCTTC CSARPLWAGSSYNEQFF
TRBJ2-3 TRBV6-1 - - TGTGCCAGCAGTGATTGGCGTAGAGCACCAGATACGCAGTATTTT CASSDWRRAPDTQYF
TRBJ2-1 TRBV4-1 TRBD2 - TGCGCCAGCAGCCAAGCGCTAGCGGACTCCTACAATGAGCAGTTCTTC CASSQALADSYNEQFF
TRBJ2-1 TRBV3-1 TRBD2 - TGTGCCAGCAGCCAAGTAATGTCGGGACTAGCGGGACAATACCCGGCTGACAATGAGCAGTTCTTC CASSQVMSGLAGQYPADNEQFF
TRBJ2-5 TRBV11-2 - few TGTGCCAGCAGCACTTCCCGGGACCTCCAAGAGACCCAGTACTTC CASSTSRDLQETQYF
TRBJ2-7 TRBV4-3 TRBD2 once TGCGCCAGCAGCCAAGATCGTGGACTAGCGGGTGGCGAGCAGTACTTC CASSQDRGLAGGEQYF
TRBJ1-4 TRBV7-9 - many TGTGCCAGCAGCCCCCGTAGTTCGAGGGATGGTGAAAAACTGTTTTTT CASSPRSSRDGEKLFF
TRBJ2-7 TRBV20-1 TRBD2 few TGCAGTGCGCTCACTAGCGGGAGTTCCTACGAGCAGTACTTC CSALTSGSSYEQYF
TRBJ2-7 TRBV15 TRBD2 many TGTGCCACCAGCTTTGGGAGGGACTACGAGCAGTACTTC CATSFGRDYEQYF
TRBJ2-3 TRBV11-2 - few TGTGCCAGCAGCTTAGGAGGGATCACCTTAGGGACAGATACGCAGTATTTT CASSLGGITLGTDTQYF
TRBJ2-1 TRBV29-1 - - TGCAGCGGCGGGGAAGCGGTTTCCTACAATGAGCAGTTCTTC CSGGEAVSYNEQFF
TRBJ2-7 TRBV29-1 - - TGCAGCGTTGTGCCGAGGACCCAAGAGAATTACGAGCAGTACTTC CSVVPRTQENYEQYF
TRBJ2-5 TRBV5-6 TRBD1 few TGTGCCAGCAGCCAAGCCGGGACAGTCCAAGAGACCCAGTACTTC CASSQAGTVQETQYF
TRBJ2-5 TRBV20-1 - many TGCAGTGCTAGTGGGACTCTAATATTTAAAGAGACCCAGTACTTC CSASGTLIFKETQYF
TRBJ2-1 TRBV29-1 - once TGCAGCGTTGAAGAATACGACTCTACCTGCAATGAGCAGTTCTTC CSVEEYDSTCNEQFF
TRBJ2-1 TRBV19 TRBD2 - TGTGCCAGTAGTATCATGGGGCCGGCTAGCGGGAGCAATGAGCAGTTCTTC CASSIMGPASGSNEQFF
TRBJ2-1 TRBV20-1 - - TGCAGTGCTAGACCCCAGTGGGGAACTGGCTATGAGCAGTTCTTC CSARPQWGTGYEQFF
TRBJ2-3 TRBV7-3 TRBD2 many TGTGCCAGCAGCCCGACTAGCGGGCGCACAGATACGCAGTATTTT CASSPTSGRTDTQYF
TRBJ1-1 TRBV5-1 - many TGCGCCAGCAGCCCCCCGACACCATTGAACACTGAAGCTTTCTTT CASSPPTPLNTEAFF
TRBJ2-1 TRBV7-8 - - TGTGCCAGCAGCTTAGAAGGGGTGGAGCCCGGTGGATACAATGAGCAGTTCTTC CASSLEGVEPGGYNEQFF
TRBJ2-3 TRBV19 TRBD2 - TGTGCCAGTAGAAGCGGGAACACAGATACGCAGTATTTT CASRSGNTDTQYF
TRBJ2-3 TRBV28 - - TGTGCCAGCAGTTTCGTACTCAGCACAGATACGCAGTATTTT CASSFVLSTDTQYF
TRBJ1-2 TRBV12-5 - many TGTGCTAGTGGTTTGTCACTCGAGACGGCCGGGGGAACTTATGGCTACACCTTC CASGLSLETAGGTYGYTF
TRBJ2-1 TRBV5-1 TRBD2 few TGCGCCAGCAGCTTGGTATCTAGCGGCACTGAGCAGTTCTTC CASSLVSSGTEQFF
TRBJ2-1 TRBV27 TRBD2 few TGTGCCAGCAGTCGGACTAGTAGGGATGAGCAGTTCTTC CASSRTSRDEQFF
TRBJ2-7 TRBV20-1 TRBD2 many TGCAGTGCTACCGGGACTAGCGGGTTCTCCTACGAGCAGTACTTC CSATGTSGFSYEQYF
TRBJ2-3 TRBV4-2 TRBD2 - TGTGCCAGCAGCCAATCCCGAAGCTTGCCCAGCGGGGTGAGCACAGATACGCAGTATTTT CASSQSRSLPSGVSTDTQYF
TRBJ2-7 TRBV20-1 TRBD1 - TGCAGTGCTAGAGACCTAGGGGGGCCGGGACAGGGGACGCACGAGCAGTACTTC CSARDLGGPGQGTHEQYF
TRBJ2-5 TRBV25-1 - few TGTGCCAGCAGTGAACTCAAAGAGACCCAGTACTTC CASSELKETQYF
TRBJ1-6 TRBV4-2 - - TGTGCCAGCAGCCAAGATCTTGAGGGAGGGTCCTATAATTCACCCCTCCACTTT CASSQDLEGGSYNSPLHF
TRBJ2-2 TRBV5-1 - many TGCGCCAGCAGCAACCTGGACAGTAACACCGGGGAGCTGTTTTTT CASSNLDSNTGELFF
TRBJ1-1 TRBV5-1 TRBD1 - TGCGCCAGCACCGGGACAGGGCTTGAAGCTTTCTTT CASTGTGLEAFF